This T cell receptor (beta chain) derives from a study of T cell responses to AZD1222 COVID-19 vaccine. Study-level points and caveats: Nearly half of the spike-specific TCRs reportedly recognize variant regions that carry no mutations. Repertoires were collected only later (after the peak T cell response had occurred).

This CDR3 is built from 16 residues. The germline gives CDR1 MGHRA, CDR2 YSYEKL. Sequencing was performed with immunoSEQ multiplex PCR; in TCRdb, only in-frame clones are kept and a portion is missing. The sample has roughly 84,000 clones; roughly 87% are singletons. Concerning this clone itself: The antigen remains undetermined. At one end the junction does not follow the germline gene, possibly because of a read error.

The chain uses TRBV4-1 and TRBJ2-2; 9 bases are a match to TRBD1. The source material was peripheral blood, sampled on day 0 of AZD1222 vaccination. The receptor's source is an adult in good health. CDR3 in amino acids: CASRHTGGAGTGELFF. The CDR3 bases are TGCGCCAGCCGCCACACAGGGGGCGCGGGCACCGGGGAGCTGTTTTTT.